The clone carrying this T cell receptor beta chain has just one count. Source study methods: For nucleated cells, counts were estimated from reference gene primer amplification. This table comes from immunoSEQ multiplex PCR, and its TCRdb copy is limited to in-frame clones, with some not included. That table gives V, J and clone size, and the DNA gave D and trimming. This table holds approximately 41,000 clones, 81% found once. This sample was included in a study of blood T cell repertoires in COVID-19. The length of the CDR3 is 15 residues. Germline assignment: CDR1 LGHDT and CDR2 YNNKEL (reference sequence). V lost 4 bases to trimming and J lost 10 bases; unmatched junction nucleotides: 9.

This TCR was sampled from a man aged 40-49 years with active or convalescent COVID-19. What was sequenced was peripheral blood. The chain recombines TRBV3-1 (or the pseudogene TRBV3-2) with TRBJ1-6, with 8 bases fitting TRBD1. The CDR3 loop reads CASSLGTGRGSPLHF. In DNA form, the CDR3 reads TGTGCCAGCAGCCTGGGGACAGGACGTGGGTCACCCCTCCACTTT.